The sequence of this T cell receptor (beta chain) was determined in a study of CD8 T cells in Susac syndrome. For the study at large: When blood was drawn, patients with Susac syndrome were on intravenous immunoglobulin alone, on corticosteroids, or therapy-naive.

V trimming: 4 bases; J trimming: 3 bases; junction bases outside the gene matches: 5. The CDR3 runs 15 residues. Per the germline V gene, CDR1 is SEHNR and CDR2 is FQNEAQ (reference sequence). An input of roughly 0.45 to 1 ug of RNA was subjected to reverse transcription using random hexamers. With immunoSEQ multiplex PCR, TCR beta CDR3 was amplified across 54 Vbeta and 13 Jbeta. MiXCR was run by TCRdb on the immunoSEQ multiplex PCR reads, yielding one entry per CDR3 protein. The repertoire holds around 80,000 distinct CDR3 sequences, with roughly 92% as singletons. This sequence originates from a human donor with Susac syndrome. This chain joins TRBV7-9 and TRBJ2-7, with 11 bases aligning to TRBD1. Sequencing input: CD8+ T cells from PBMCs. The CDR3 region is CASSYSGTGGYEQYF. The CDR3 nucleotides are TGTGCCAGCAGCTATTCCGGGACAGGGGGCTACGAGCAGTACTTC.